These T cell receptor beta chains were read from a single sample in a study of blood T cell repertoires in COVID-19. Profiled with immunoSEQ multiplex PCR; TCRdb holds only in-frame clones, not every one. The data show roughly 260,000 clones, with roughly 87% seen just once and around 2.6% held by the top ten. Sequenced material: PBMCs or T cells enriched from blood (not recorded which). All receptors derive from a woman under 40 with acute COVID-19. The CDR3 runs from the conserved cysteine through the conserved F or W. The D gene is left open where the match is weak. Only part of the rows carry a size: once, few, many, or a class if the clone is expanded.

TRBJ1-2,NA,TRBV4-1,NA,CASSHPGDGYTF,TGCGCCAGCAGCCACCCCGGGGATGGCTACACCTTC
TRBJ2-3,NA,TRBV5-6,TRBD1,CASSTRGTARSDTQYF,TGTGCCAGCAGCACCCGAGGGACAGCCCGATCAGATACGCAGTATTTT
TRBJ2-3,NA,TRBV18,NA,CASSPLYTGDQADTQYF,TGTGCCAGCTCACCCCTTTATACCGGGGATCAAGCAGATACGCAGTATTTT
TRBJ2-1,few,TRBV6-5,NA,CASSYMGGAYNEQFF,TGTGCCAGCAGTTATATGGGGGGTGCCTACAATGAGCAGTTCTTC
TRBJ1-3,NA,TRBV5-1,NA,CASPPPEGSPGNTIYF,TGCGCCAGCCCCCCCCCAGAGGGCTCCCCTGGAAACACCATATATTTT
TRBJ1-5,NA,TRBV7-8,NA,CASSLVPKAMDQPQHF,TGTGCCAGCAGCTTAGTTCCTAAAGCCATGGATCAGCCCCAGCATTTT
TRBJ2-7,NA,TRBV7-8,TRBD1,CASSPDRAYEQYF,TGTGCCAGCAGCCCGGACAGGGCCTACGAGCAGTACTTC
TRBJ2-3,NA,TRBV7-2,TRBD2,CASSYGTSGGTDTQYF,TGTGCCAGCAGCTATGGGACTAGCGGGGGCACAGATACGCAGTATTTT
TRBJ1-2,NA,TRBV4-1,TRBD1,CASSQAGGHGYTF,TGCGCCAGCAGCCAAGCAGGGGGCCATGGCTACACCTTC
TRBJ2-2,NA,TRBV4-3,NA,CASSQRVRVDGELFF,TGCGCCAGCAGCCAAAGGGTCAGGGTAGACGGGGAGCTGTTTTTT
TRBJ1-5,NA,TRBV4-3,NA,CASSQDADSNQPQHF,TGCGCCAGCAGCCAAGATGCAGATAGCAATCAGCCCCAGCATTTT
TRBJ2-1,NA,TRBV18,NA,CASSPPGRFYNEQFF,TGTGCCAGCTCACCACCTGGCAGGTTCTACAATGAGCAGTTCTTC
TRBJ2-5,NA,TRBV7-9,NA,CASSLGVSEETQYF,TGTGCCAGCAGCTTAGGTGTATCCGAAGAGACCCAGTACTTC
TRBJ1-2,few,TRBV4-1,NA,CASSQSASTNYGYTF,TGCGCCAGCAGCCAATCCGCGAGCACTAACTATGGCTACACCTTC
TRBJ1-1,NA,TRBV19,TRBD1,CASSVTGATEAFF,TGTGCCAGTAGTGTTACAGGGGCTACTGAAGCTTTCTTT
TRBJ2-2,NA,TRBV19,NA,CASSIGWDTGELFF,TGTGCCAGTAGTATAGGTTGGGACACGGGGGAGCTGTTTTTT
TRBJ2-3,NA,TRBV7-2,NA,CASSLGRDTQYF,TGTGCCAGCAGCTTAGGGAGGGATACGCAGTATTTT
TRBJ2-7,NA,TRBV28,NA,CASSLPDRHDEQYF,TGTGCCAGCAGTCTCCCCGACAGACACGACGAGCAGTACTTC
TRBJ2-7,NA,TRBV12-3/TRBV12-4,NA,CASSLWRRYEQYF,TGTGCCAGCAGTTTATGGAGACGCTACGAGCAGTACTTC
TRBJ1-4,NA,TRBV7-8,NA,CASSFRQGSEKLFF,TGTGCCAGCAGCTTCCGGCAGGGGTCTGAAAAACTGTTTTTT
TRBJ1-2,NA,TRBV19,NA,CASSIALQGTYGYTF,TGTGCCAGTAGTATAGCCCTACAGGGTACCTATGGCTACACCTTC
TRBJ2-3,NA,TRBV11-2,TRBD1,CASSLKTGTVFTDTQYF,TGTGCCAGCAGCTTAAAGACAGGGACAGTATTCACAGATACGCAGTATTTT
TRBJ1-5,NA,TRBV21-1,NA,CASWGTGFCNQPQHF,TGTGCCAGCTGGGGGACAGGGTTTTGCAATCAGCCCCAGCATTTT
TRBJ1-1,NA,TRBV18,TRBD1,CASSPGQTNTEAFF,TGTGCCAGCTCACCGGGACAGACGAACACTGAAGCTTTCTTT
TRBJ1-1,NA,TRBV18,TRBD1,CASSPEGQGVEAFF,TGTGCCAGCTCACCGGAAGGACAGGGGGTTGAAGCTTTCTTT
TRBJ1-2,NA,TRBV2,NA,CASSEAAPLGYTF,TGTGCCAGCAGTGAAGCAGCGCCCTTAGGCTACACCTTC
TRBJ1-4,NA,TRBV11-2,NA,CASSSRDAEKLFF,TGTGCCAGCAGTTCCAGGGATGCGGAAAAACTGTTTTTT
TRBJ2-1,once,TRBV2,NA,CASRPLTQNNEQFF,TGTGCCAGCAGGCCTCTGACACAAAACAATGAGCAGTTCTTC
TRBJ2-7,NA,TRBV11-2,NA,CASTSVTYEQYF,TGTGCCAGCACCTCAGTAACCTACGAGCAGTACTTC
TRBJ1-5,NA,TRBV7-8,TRBD1,CASSLAISGTDNQPQHF,TGTGCCAGCAGCTTAGCCATATCCGGGACAGACAATCAGCCCCAGCATTTT
TRBJ2-7,NA,TRBV7-6,TRBD1,CASSQGQPYSLYEQYF,TGTGCCAGCAGCCAGGGACAGCCTTATTCTCTCTACGAGCAGTACTTC
TRBJ1-2,NA,TRBV7-2,NA,CASSLDREYGYTF,TGTGCCAGCAGCTTAGACAGGGAGTATGGCTACACCTTC
TRBJ1-6,NA,TRBV5-1,NA,CASSLEGASNSPLHF,TGCGCCAGCAGCTTGGAGGGAGCATCCAATTCACCCCTCCACTTT
TRBJ2-3,NA,TRBV5-1,NA,CASSLATDTQYF,TGCGCCAGCAGCTTAGCGACAGATACGCAGTATTTT
TRBJ1-2,NA,TRBV7-9,NA,CASSSNGGGTVLYGYTF,TGTGCCAGCAGCTCCAATGGGGGGGGCACTGTGCTCTATGGCTACACCTTC
TRBJ1-2,NA,TRBV6-1,TRBD1,CASSEALQGAGDYGYTF,TGTGCCAGCAGTGAAGCGTTACAGGGGGCGGGTGACTATGGCTACACCTTC
TRBJ1-4,once,TRBV5-1,TRBD1,CASSPGTGDEKLFF,TGCGCCAGCAGCCCCGGGACAGGGGATGAAAAACTGTTTTTT
TRBJ2-4,NA,TRBV4-3,NA,CASSQGRGLAKNIQYF,TGCGCCAGCAGCCAAGGGCGGGGACTAGCCAAAAACATTCAGTACTTC
TRBJ2-7,once,TRBV27,NA,CASSFVSEVTTYEQYF,TGTGCCAGCAGTTTCGTTTCGGAGGTGACCACCTACGAGCAGTACTTC
TRBJ1-6,NA,TRBV7-6,TRBD1,CASSLAFRDRGNSPLHF,TGTGCCAGCAGCTTAGCCTTCCGGGACAGGGGTAATTCACCCCTCCACTTT
TRBJ2-3,NA,TRBV7-2,NA,CASSGTGGTQYF,TGTGCCAGCAGCGGTACCGGTGGTACGCAGTATTTT
TRBJ2-7,many,TRBV5-1,TRBD2,CASSLFSGGHYEQYF,TGCGCCAGCAGCTTGTTTAGCGGGGGACACTACGAGCAGTACTTC
TRBJ1-2,NA,TRBV19,NA,CASSISSRGYTF,TGTGCCAGTAGTATCTCTTCCCGGGGCTACACCTTC